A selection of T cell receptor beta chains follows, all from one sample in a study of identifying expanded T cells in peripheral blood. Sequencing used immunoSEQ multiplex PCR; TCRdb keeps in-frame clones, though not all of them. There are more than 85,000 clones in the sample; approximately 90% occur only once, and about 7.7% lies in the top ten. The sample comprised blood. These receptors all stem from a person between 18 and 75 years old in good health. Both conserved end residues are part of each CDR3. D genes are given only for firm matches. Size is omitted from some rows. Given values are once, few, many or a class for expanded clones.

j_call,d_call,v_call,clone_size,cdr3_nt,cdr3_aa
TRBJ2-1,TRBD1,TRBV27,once,TGTGCCAGCAGTCTCCTCTGGGGACAGGGGGACAATGAGCAGTTCTTC,CASSLLWGQGDNEQFF
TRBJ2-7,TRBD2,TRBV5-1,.,TGCGCCAGCAGCCCAACTAGCGGGGTAGTCGCCGAGCAGTACTTC,CASSPTSGVVAEQYF
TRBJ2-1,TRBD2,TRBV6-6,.,TGTGCCAGCAGTTACCAAGCGGGAAGGGGTAATGAGCAGTTCTTC,CASSYQAGRGNEQFF
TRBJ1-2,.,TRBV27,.,TGTGCCAGCAGTTTAAAGGTTAACTATGGCTACACCTTC,CASSLKVNYGYTF
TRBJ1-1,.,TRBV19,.,TGTGCCAGTAGTATCCGGCCCACTAGGGGCACTGAAGCTTTCTTT,CASSIRPTRGTEAFF
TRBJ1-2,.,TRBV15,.,TGTGCCACCAGCAGAGTGCAGAACTATGGCTACACCTTC,CATSRVQNYGYTF
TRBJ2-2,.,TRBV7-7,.,TGTGCCAGCAGCTTAGGGGCCGGGATGAACACCGGGGAGCTGTTTTTT,CASSLGAGMNTGELFF
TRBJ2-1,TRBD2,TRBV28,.,TGTGCCAGCAGTTTATTCCTTGGGGACTATCAGTTCTTC,CASSLFLGDYQFF
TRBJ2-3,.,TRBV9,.,TGTGCCAGCAGCGTAGTCGTAGCGCCAGATACGCAGTATTTT,CASSVVVAPDTQYF
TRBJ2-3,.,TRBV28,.,TGTGCCAGCAGTTTGGAAAGACTCACAGATACGCAGTATTTT,CASSLERLTDTQYF
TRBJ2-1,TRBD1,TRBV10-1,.,TGCGCCAGCAGTGAGTCCGGGACAGGAGGGATGTATGAGCAGTTCTTC,CASSESGTGGMYEQFF
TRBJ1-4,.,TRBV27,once,TGTGCCAGCCAGGGGAGGGGGTTTAATGAAAAACTGTTTTTT,CASQGRGFNEKLFF
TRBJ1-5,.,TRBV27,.,TGTGCCAGCAGTTTAGTCGGCAGACAGCCCCAGCATTTT,CASSLVGRQPQHF
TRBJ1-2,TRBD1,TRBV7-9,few,TGTGCCAGCAGCCCCAGGGACAGGTCGACAGGAGGCTACACCTTC,CASSPRDRSTGGYTF
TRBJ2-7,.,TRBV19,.,TGTGCCAGTAGTGGGGAGGCAGGGCGGGAGCAGTACTTC,CASSGEAGREQYF
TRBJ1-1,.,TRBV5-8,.,TGTGCCAGCAGCTTGCGGGGCCTGAACACTGAAGCTTTCTTT,CASSLRGLNTEAFF
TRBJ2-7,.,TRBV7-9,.,TGTGCCAGCAGCTTATTTGGGAGCGAGCAGTACTTC,CASSLFGSEQYF
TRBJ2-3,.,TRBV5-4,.,TGTGCCAGCAAAGCGGGACACATGACCACAGATACGCAGTATTTT,CASKAGHMTTDTQYF
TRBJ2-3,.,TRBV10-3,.,TGTGCCGTTCGACAGGGCACAGATACGCAGTATTTT,CAVRQGTDTQYF
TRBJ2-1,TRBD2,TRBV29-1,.,TGCAGCGTTGAAGGAGGGAGGGCCTACAATGAGCAGTTCTTC,CSVEGGRAYNEQFF
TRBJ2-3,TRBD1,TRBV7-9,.,TGTGCCAGCGACAGGGAGCGAAGAGATACGCAGTATTTT,CASDRERRDTQYF
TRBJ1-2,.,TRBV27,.,TGTGCCAGCAGTTTAAGTAACCGCAACTATGGCTACACCTTC,CASSLSNRNYGYTF
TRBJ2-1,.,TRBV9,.,TGTGCCAGCAGCCCACTCGGGGCTCTCCCCAATGAGCAGTTCTTC,CASSPLGALPNEQFF
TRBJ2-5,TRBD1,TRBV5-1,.,TGCGCCAGCAGGTCATACAGGGGCCCCTGGGAAGAGACCCAGTACTTC,CASRSYRGPWEETQYF
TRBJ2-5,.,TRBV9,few,TGTGCCAGCAGCGTAGCGGGGCAGAGCTTCAAAGAGACCCAGTACTTC,CASSVAGQSFKETQYF
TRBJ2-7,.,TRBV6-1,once,TGTGCCAGCAGTGAATTGCTAGCGAGGGTTTACGAGCAGTACTTC,CASSELLARVYEQYF
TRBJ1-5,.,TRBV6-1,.,TGTGCCAGCAGTGGGCAGGGGCCCAATCAGCCCCAGCATTTT,CASSGQGPNQPQHF
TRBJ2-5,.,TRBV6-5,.,TGTGCCAGCAGTGCCCCGGCAAAAGAGACCCAGTACTTC,CASSAPAKETQYF
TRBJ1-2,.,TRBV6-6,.,TGTGCCAGCAGTTACGGGATAAGCTATGGCTACACCTTC,CASSYGISYGYTF
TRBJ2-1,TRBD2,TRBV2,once,TGTGCCAGCTTGTATTCCGTAGCGGGGGGCGGCAATGAGCAGTTCTTC,CASLYSVAGGGNEQFF
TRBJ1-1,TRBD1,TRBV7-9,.,TGTGCCAGCAGCTTAGCAGGGACAGCTGAAGCTTTCTTT,CASSLAGTAEAFF
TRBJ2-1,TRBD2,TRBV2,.,TGTGCCAGCAGTGGGTTAGCGGGAGTGGGGTACAATGAGCAGTTCTTC,CASSGLAGVGYNEQFF
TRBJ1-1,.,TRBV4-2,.,TGTGCCAGCAGCGAACCAGACAGAATGAACACTGAAGCTTTCTTT,CASSEPDRMNTEAFF
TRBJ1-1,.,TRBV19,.,TGTGCCAGTAGTTTTTGGGAGAACACTGAAGCTTTCTTT,CASSFWENTEAFF
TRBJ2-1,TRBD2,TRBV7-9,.,TGTGCCAGCAGCCCAAGAGGGCTAGCGGGGTCCTACAATGAGCAGTTCTTC,CASSPRGLAGSYNEQFF
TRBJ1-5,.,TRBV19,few,TGTGCCAGTAGTACAGGGATAAGTCAGCCCCAGCATTTT,CASSTGISQPQHF
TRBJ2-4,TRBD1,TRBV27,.,TGTGCCAGCAGTCCCACCGGGACAGGGTACGCCATTCAGTACTTC,CASSPTGTGYAIQYF
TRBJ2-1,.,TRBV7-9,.,TGTGCCAGCACCCCCGGGGGAGAGGGTGAGCAGTTCTTC,CASTPGGEGEQFF
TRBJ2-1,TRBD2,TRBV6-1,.,TGTGCCAGCAGTTTGCTAGCGGGAGACCTTAGTGAGCAGTTCTTC,CASSLLAGDLSEQFF
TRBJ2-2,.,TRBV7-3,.,TGTGCCAGCAGCTTATCTAGCCCAAAGAACACCGGGGAGCTGTTTTTT,CASSLSSPKNTGELFF
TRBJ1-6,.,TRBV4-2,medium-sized,TGTGCCAGCAGCCAAGTACCGAGGAGCTCCTATAATTCACCCCTCCACTTT,CASSQVPRSSYNSPLHF
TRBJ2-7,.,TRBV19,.,TGTGCCAGTAGCCGGAGGGGCACGGTTGAGAACGAGCAGTACTTC,CASSRRGTVENEQYF
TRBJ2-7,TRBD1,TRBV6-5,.,TGTGCCAGCAGGAGCGGGACAGGGGCTACCGAGCAGTACTTC,CASRSGTGATEQYF
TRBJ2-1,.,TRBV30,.,TGTGCCTGGAGTTCAGGGTACAATGAGCAGTTCTTC,CAWSSGYNEQFF
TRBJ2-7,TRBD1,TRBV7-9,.,TGTGCCAGCAGCTCCACTCGAAACACCGGACAGGGATGGGGCTACGAGCAGTACTTC,CASSSTRNTGQGWGYEQYF
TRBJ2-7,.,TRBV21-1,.,TGTGCCAGCAGCAAACTCCTGCGGGTACAGGACAACCTGTTCACCTACGAGCAGTACTTC,CASSKLLRVQDNLFTYEQYF
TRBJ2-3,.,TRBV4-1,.,TGCGCCAGCAGCCAAGTGGCCCAGGGGAAGCCTGATACGCAGTATTTT,CASSQVAQGKPDTQYF
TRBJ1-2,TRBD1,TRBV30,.,TGTGCCTGGAGGCCAGGGGGAAGAAGTGGCTACACCTTC,CAWRPGGRSGYTF